A selection of T cell receptor beta chains follows, all from one sample in a study of naive and memory T cell subsets. TCRdb itself ran the UMI-ligation and nested PCR reads through MiXCR, one entry per CDR3 protein. Of 150,000 or so distinct CDR3 sequences listed, over 20% are singletons. The sequenced sample consisted of naive CD4+ T cells from blood. Source of these receptors: a human donor in good health. Both conserved end residues are part of each CDR3. A D gene is named only where the DNA matches it firmly. Clone size is shown for a subset of rows, as once, few, many or a class of expanded clone.

V: TRBV24-1; J: TRBJ1-1; D: TRBD1; size: many; CDR3: CATSQTGTTEAFF; DNA: TGTGCCACCAGCCAGACAGGGACCACTGAAGCTTTCTTT
V: TRBV4-1; J: TRBJ2-1; D: TRBD2; size: many; CDR3: CASSQGRAGGYNEQFF; DNA: TGCGCCAGCAGCCAAGGTCGAGCGGGAGGCTACAATGAGCAGTTCTTC
V: TRBV7-9; J: TRBJ1-2; D: NA; size: NA; CDR3: CASSLDRGRWSGYTF; DNA: TGTGCCAGCAGCTTAGATCGGGGGCGTTGGTCCGGCTACACCTTC
V: TRBV12-3/TRBV12-4; J: TRBJ2-5; D: NA; size: NA; CDR3: CASSFGVEETQYF; DNA: TGTGCCAGCAGTTTCGGGGTGGAAGAGACCCAGTACTTC
V: TRBV13; J: TRBJ2-5; D: NA; size: few; CDR3: CASSDSSRGRETQYF; DNA: TGTGCCAGCAGCGACAGCTCGAGAGGGAGAGAGACCCAGTACTTC
V: TRBV21-1; J: TRBJ2-7; D: NA; size: NA; CDR3: CASILCRDRVEQYF; DNA: TGTGCCAGCATCTTATGCCGGGACAGGGTCGAGCAGTACTTC
V: TRBV28; J: TRBJ2-3; D: TRBD2; size: few; CDR3: CASISGGRALSTDTQYF; DNA: TGTGCCAGCATCTCCGGCGGGAGGGCCCTAAGCACAGATACGCAGTATTTT
V: TRBV28; J: TRBJ2-1; D: TRBD2; size: NA; CDR3: CASSLLAGSYNEQFF; DNA: TGTGCCAGCAGTTTACTAGCGGGCTCCTACAATGAGCAGTTCTTC
V: TRBV28; J: TRBJ2-2; D: NA; size: few; CDR3: CASSGAGKKIGKTGELFF; DNA: TGTGCCAGCAGTGGCGCAGGGAAAAAGATCGGGAAAACCGGGGAGCTGTTTTTT
V: TRBV7-9; J: TRBJ2-5; D: NA; size: NA; CDR3: CASSLVGRQETQYF; DNA: TGTGCCAGCAGCTTAGTAGGCCGCCAAGAGACCCAGTACTTC
V: TRBV11-2; J: TRBJ1-4; D: TRBD1; size: NA; CDR3: CASSLVQGVNEKLFF; DNA: TGTGCCAGCAGCTTAGTACAGGGGGTAAACGAAAAACTGTTTTTT
V: TRBV18; J: TRBJ2-5; D: NA; size: NA; CDR3: CASSPRDTQETQYF; DNA: TGTGCCAGCTCACCACGGGACACCCAAGAGACCCAGTACTTC
V: TRBV6-2/TRBV6-3; J: TRBJ1-4; D: NA; size: NA; CDR3: CASSLNLNEKLFF; DNA: TGTGCCAGCAGCCTAAACCTTAATGAAAAACTGTTTTTT
V: TRBV28; J: TRBJ2-4; D: TRBD1; size: NA; CDR3: CASSLFGTGMDIQYF; DNA: TGTGCCAGCAGTTTATTTGGGACAGGGATGGACATTCAGTACTTC
V: TRBV6-6; J: TRBJ2-1; D: TRBD2; size: NA; CDR3: CASSPRGSGTYNEQFF; DNA: TGTGCCAGCAGTCCCCGAGGTAGCGGGACCTACAATGAGCAGTTCTTC
V: TRBV9; J: TRBJ2-4; D: NA; size: many; CDR3: CASSVVPGLENIQYF; DNA: TGTGCCAGCAGCGTGGTTCCGGGTCTGGAAAACATTCAGTACTTC
V: TRBV6-1; J: TRBJ2-3; D: TRBD1; size: many; CDR3: CASSESPGQDPRDTQYF; DNA: TGTGCCAGCAGTGAAAGCCCGGGACAGGACCCTAGGGATACGCAGTATTTT
V: TRBV20-1; J: TRBJ2-3; D: TRBD1; size: NA; CDR3: CSAQGLTGFISDTQYF; DNA: TGCAGTGCTCAAGGACTGACAGGGTTTATATCCGATACGCAGTATTTT
V: TRBV3-1; J: TRBJ2-2; D: TRBD1; size: NA; CDR3: CASSRRQGSGELFF; DNA: TGTGCCAGCAGCCGACGACAGGGGTCCGGGGAGCTGTTTTTT
V: TRBV5-6; J: TRBJ2-7; D: TRBD2; size: NA; CDR3: CASSGDGLAGVSYEQYF; DNA: TGTGCCAGCAGCGGGGACGGACTAGCGGGCGTCTCCTACGAGCAGTACTTC
V: TRBV6-6; J: TRBJ1-4; D: TRBD1; size: few; CDR3: CASRYPSDRVNEKLFF; DNA: TGTGCCAGCAGGTACCCGTCGGACAGGGTGAATGAAAAACTGTTTTTT
V: TRBV28; J: TRBJ2-4; D: NA; size: NA; CDR3: CASSSFYENIQYF; DNA: TGTGCCAGCAGTTCCTTCTATGAAAACATTCAGTACTTC
V: TRBV7-2; J: TRBJ2-5; D: NA; size: NA; CDR3: CASSRDPQETQYF; DNA: TGTGCCAGCAGCAGGGACCCGCAAGAGACCCAGTACTTC
V: TRBV28; J: TRBJ2-1; D: TRBD2; size: few; CDR3: CASSLSTSGQYNEQFF; DNA: TGTGCCAGCAGTTTATCAACTAGCGGGCAGTACAATGAGCAGTTCTTC
V: TRBV5-4; J: TRBJ1-2; D: NA; size: NA; CDR3: CASSLALQTGYGYTF; DNA: TGTGCCAGCAGCTTGGCTCTCCAAACGGGGTATGGCTACACCTTC
V: TRBV29-1; J: TRBJ1-1; D: NA; size: few; CDR3: CSVGGLMNTEAFF; DNA: TGCAGCGTTGGGGGACTAATGAACACTGAAGCTTTCTTT
V: TRBV27; J: TRBJ2-4; D: NA; size: NA; CDR3: CASSPKGVFGKNIQYF; DNA: TGTGCCAGCAGTCCGAAAGGGGTATTTGGCAAAAACATTCAGTACTTC
V: TRBV7-6; J: TRBJ2-1; D: TRBD1; size: many; CDR3: CASSPYPRGTGLGLEQFF; DNA: TGTGCCAGCAGCCCTTACCCCCGGGGGACAGGACTCGGGCTTGAGCAGTTCTTC
V: TRBV27; J: TRBJ1-4; D: NA; size: once; CDR3: CASSLQLRVDEKLFF; DNA: TGTGCCAGCAGTTTACAGCTCCGGGTTGATGAAAAACTGTTTTTT